This entry lists 7 T cell receptor beta chains sequenced from one sample in a study of CXCR3 chemokines and chemotherapy response in bladder cancer. Via MiXCR, TCRdb re-called the PCR reads, giving one row per CDR3 protein. There are 1,500 or so distinct CDR3 sequences in the sample; approximately 22% occur only once, and around 40% lies in the top ten. Sample collection occurred from a patient whose treatment included neoadjuvant chemotherapy. The source is a human donor with bladder cancer that did not respond to neoadjuvant chemotherapy.

This clonotype qualifies as large. V usage is TRBV7-9 and J usage is TRBJ1-3; 7 positions agree with TRBD1. The CDR3 contains 16 residues. Germline assignment: CDR1 SEHNR and CDR2 FQNEAQ (reference sequence). The ends lost 3 bases at V and 0 bases at J; junction bases unmatched: 5. In DNA form, the CDR3 reads TGTGCCAGCAGCTTTCGCGGGACAGCCTCTGGAAACACCATATATTTT. It translates to CASSFRGTASGNTIYF.

This clonotype is termed medium-sized. This chain links TRBV19 with TRBJ1-3; TRBD1 aligns across 7 bases. The CDR3 loop spans 16 amino acids. The V gene's germline CDR1 is LNHDA and CDR2 SQIVND (reference sequence). V lost 6 bases to trimming and J lost 0 bases; unmatched junction nucleotides: 8. The CDR3 DNA is TGTGCCAGTAGCGTTACAGGGGAACCCTCTGGAAACACCATATATTTT. Its protein is CASSVTGEPSGNTIYF.

By share, this clonotype counts as medium-sized. V is TRBV29-1 and J is TRBJ2-4; the D is unclear. Trimming shortened V by 2 bases and J by 8 bases, and 16 bases separated the two germline ends. Per germline, CDR1 SQVTM and CDR2 ANQGSEA. The CDR3 extends over 14 amino acids. Here the CDR3 reads CSVEFGMGTDIQYF. CDR3 DNA: TGCAGCGTTGAATTTGGTATGGGAACTGACATTCAGTACTTC.

This clonotype ranks as medium-sized (0.01 to 0.1%). V usage is TRBV29-1 and J usage is TRBJ2-1, with a weak D call TRBD2 (6 bases). This CDR3 spans 11 amino acids. From germline, CDR1 is SQVTM and CDR2 ANQGSEA. V lost 8 bases and J lost 5, with 10 bases in between. The CDR3 region has the DNA TGCAGCTACGGGGGTGACAATGAGCAGTTCTTC. This codes for CSYGGDNEQFF.

By frequency in the sample, this clonotype is medium-sized. The chain joins TRBV6-6 to TRBJ1-1, with 9 bases that match TRBD1. The CDR3 totals 18 residues. The germline V gene encodes CDR1 MNHNY and CDR2 SVGAGI (reference sequence). V lost 7 bases and J lost 0; bases outside the gene matches: 15. In nucleotides, the CDR3 is TGTGCCAGCAAAAAAAGAACGGACAGGGGAGGAGTGAACACTGAAGCTTTCTTT. It encodes CASKKRTDRGGVNTEAFF.

This clonotype was counted ten times or more. The rearrangement uses TRBV12-3 or TRBV12-4 and TRBJ1-5; TRBD1 matches 10 bases. The CDR3 contains 15 residues. The J segment lost 4 bases and the V segment lost 5 bases, leaving 5 bases of the junction unmatched. The CDR3 sequence: CASSIDRGRNQPQHF. The CDR3 region has the DNA TGTGCCAGCAGTATTGACAGGGGGCGAAATCAGCCCCAGCATTTT.

This clonotype is labeled as large. This chain joins TRBV6-2 or TRBV6-3 and TRBJ2-4; the D gene is possibly TRBD2 (7 bases). The germline V gene encodes CDR1 MNHEY and CDR2 SVGEGT. Trimming removed 0 bases at V and 3 bases at J, with 9 bases between. The CDR3 consists of 15 residues. The CDR3 is CASSYSGGGKNIQYF. The CDR3 region has the DNA TGTGCCAGCAGTTACTCGGGAGGGGGCAAAAACATTCAGTACTTC.